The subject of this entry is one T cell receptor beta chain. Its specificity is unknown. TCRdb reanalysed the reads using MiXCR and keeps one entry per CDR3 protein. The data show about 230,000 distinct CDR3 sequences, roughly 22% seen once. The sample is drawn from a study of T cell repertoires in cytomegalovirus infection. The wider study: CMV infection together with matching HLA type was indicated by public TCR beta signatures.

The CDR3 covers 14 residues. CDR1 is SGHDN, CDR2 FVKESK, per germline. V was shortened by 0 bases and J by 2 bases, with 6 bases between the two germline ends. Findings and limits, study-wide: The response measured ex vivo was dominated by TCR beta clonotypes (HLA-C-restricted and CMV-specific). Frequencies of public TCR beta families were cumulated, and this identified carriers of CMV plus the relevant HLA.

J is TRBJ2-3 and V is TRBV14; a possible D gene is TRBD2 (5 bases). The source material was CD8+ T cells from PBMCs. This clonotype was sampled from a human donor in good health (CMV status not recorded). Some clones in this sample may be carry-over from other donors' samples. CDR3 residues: CASSQEEVTDTQYF. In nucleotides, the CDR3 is TGTGCCAGCAGCCAAGAGGAGGTCACAGATACGCAGTATTTT.